This record concerns one T cell receptor beta chain sequence. Its specificity is unknown. The data originate from a study of shared clonotypes between healthy human individuals. Turning to the study itself: The study used three CD4 naive, three CD4 memory, two CD8 naive and one CD8 memory plate per donor.

Findings and caveats of the study: Naive CD4 clonotype sharing across four donors was approximately 5%.

Assay execution proceeded at the deep level. Here immunoSEQ multiplex PCR was the method, and the copy in TCRdb shows in-frame clones only, minus some. There are roughly 600,000 clones in the sample; roughly 98% occur only once, and around 0.3% lies in the top ten. The V end lost 6 bases, the J end lost 0 bases, and 5 bases lay between the germline ends. Germline V gene sequence: CDR1 MNHEY, CDR2 SVGAGI. The CDR3 length is 12 residues. Naive CD8 cells, CD45RO-negative and positively selected for CCR7, excluded terminally differentiated effector memory CD45RA+ cells. The sequence was collected from a man younger than 45 in good health. The rearrangement joins TRBV6-5 to TRBJ1-1; D is ambiguous. Sequenced material: naive CD8+ T cells sorted from blood. Written as DNA, the CDR3 is TGTGCCAGCAGAGATATGAACACTGAAGCTTTCTTT. The encoded protein is CASRDMNTEAFF.